Following are 12 T cell receptor beta chains from one sample sequenced in a study of T-cell memory formation after mild COVID-19. MiXCR, run by TCRdb on the 5' RACE reads, gives a single entry per CDR3 protein. The table lists 350,000 to 450,000 distinct CDR3 sequences, 25% to 30% of them singletons. The sample consisted of PBMCs or a T cell subset sorted from them (not recorded which). Source of these receptors: an adult woman who had mild COVID-19 (a few samples of this study predate the infection). Cell type and time point are not known.

V is TRBV12-3 or TRBV12-4 and J is TRBJ2-1; D might be TRBD1 or TRBD2, each matching 6 bases. V was shortened by 8 bases and J by 2 bases, with 13 bases between the two germline ends. This CDR3 has 14 residues. CDR3 nucleotides: TGTGCCAGCTCCTGGGGGGCCACCTACAATGAGCAGTTCTTC. This codes for CASSWGATYNEQFF.

This clonotype was seen more than once but under ten times. The rearrangement joins TRBV12-3 or TRBV12-4 to TRBJ1-2, with D tentatively TRBD1 (6 bases). Trimming cost V 3 bases and J 0 bases, with 14 bases left between them. This CDR3 contains 16 residues. The CDR3 reads CASSLAGARTNYGYTF. CDR3 coding DNA: TGTGCCAGCAGTTTGGCAGGGGCTCGAACTAACTATGGCTACACCTTC.

This clonotype was observed once. The chain links TRBV12-3 or TRBV12-4 to TRBJ1-4; D possibly corresponds to TRBD1 (5 bases). The V gene lost 8 bases and the J gene lost 0 bases, with 10 bases spanning the gap. The CDR3 has 14 residues. This chain's CDR3 is CASRGDPTNEKLFF. In DNA, the CDR3 is TGTGCCAGCCGGGGGGACCCAACTAATGAAAAACTGTTTTTT.

CDR3 region: CASSLTHRIGAALGTDTQYF. The DNA of the CDR3 is TGTGCCAGCAGCCTTACCCACCGCATTGGGGCTGCCTTGGGGACAGATACGCAGTATTTT. The chain employs TRBV7-2 and TRBJ2-3; perhaps TRBD1 as D (5 bases). CDR3 length: 20 residues. V was clipped by 5 bases and J by 3 bases, with 30 bases between them. The germline V gene has CDR1 SGHTA and CDR2 FQGNSA. Full variable domain (outside the CDR3, taken from reference TRBV7-2 and TRBJ2-3): GAGVSQSPSNKVTEKGKDVELRCDPISGHTALYWYRQSLGQGLEFLIYFQGNSAPDKSGLPSDRFSAERTGGSVSTLTIQRTQQEDSAVYLCASSLTHRIGAALGTDTQYFGPGTRLTVL.

This chain links TRBV6-6 with TRBJ1-2; a weak D match, TRBD1 (5 bases). The length of the CDR3 is 18 residues. With 4 bases removed from V and 5 bases from J, the gap between germline ends came to 26 bases. Germline V CDR1 and CDR2: MNHNY, SVGAGI (reference sequence). CDR3 loop: CASSLSLGYGRDGYGYTF. CDR3 nucleotide sequence: TGTGCCAGCAGTTTGTCGTTGGGGTACGGCAGGGACGGGTATGGCTACACCTTC.

This rearrangement joins TRBV7-3 to TRBJ2-1, with 7 bases identical to TRBD2. V trimming: 6 bases; J trimming: 9 bases; junction bases outside the gene matches: 8. Per the germline V gene, CDR1 is SGHTA and CDR2 is FQGTGA. CDR3 length: 13 amino acids. This chain's CDR3 is CASSSWGGSEQFF. The DNA for the CDR3 is TGTGCCAGCAGTTCGTGGGGAGGGAGTGAGCAGTTCTTC. Full variable domain (remainder filled in from reference TRBV7-3 and TRBJ2-1): GAGVSQTPSNKVTEKGKYVELRCDPISGHTALYWYRQSLGQGPEFLIYFQGTGAADDSGLPNDRFFAVRPEGSVSTLKIQRTERGDSAVYLCASSSWGGSEQFFGPGTRLTVL.

The chain employs TRBV20-1 and TRBJ1-1, with D hard to call. The V end was cut by 7 bases, the J end by 2 bases, with 8 bases between. The CDR3 covers 11 residues. CDR1 and CDR2 from the germline V gene are DFQATT and SNEGSKA (reference sequence). The CDR3 DNA is TGCAGTGGGCCAACCAACACTGAAGCTTTCTTT. Translated, it gives CSGPTNTEAFF.

The chain joins TRBV20-1 to TRBJ2-3; TRBD2 agrees at 7 bases. Germline values: CDR1 DFQATT, CDR2 SNEGSKA (reference sequence). V lost 5 bases, J lost 2 bases, and 10 bases stayed unmatched. The CDR3 runs 15 residues. The CDR3 spells CSALGPSGSTDTQYF. CDR3 DNA: TGCAGTGCTCTCGGTCCTAGCGGCTCCACAGATACGCAGTATTTT.

The genes are TRBV12-3 or TRBV12-4 and TRBJ2-3; no definite D call. V was trimmed by 6 bases and J by 7 bases, leaving 14 bases between them. The CDR3 length is 13 residues. CDR3 loop: CASSLGMGNTQYF. The CDR3 nucleotides are TGTGCCAGCAGCCTGGGGATGGGGAATACGCAGTATTTT.

V usage is TRBV20-1 and J usage is TRBJ1-2, with D unresolved. Germline CDR1 reads DFQATT; CDR2 reads SNEGSKA (reference sequence). The germline V and J ends were trimmed by 8 bases and 4 bases, with 11 bases remaining between them. This CDR3 spans 11 amino acids. The CDR3 DNA sequence: TGCAGTAGCCCCCACACCTATGGCTACACCTTC. This translates into CSSPHTYGYTF.

The chain joins TRBV6-5 to TRBJ2-3, with 7 bases identical to TRBD2. The junction had 8 bases not matched to a gene; V was cut back by 0 bases and J by 5 bases. This CDR3 is built from 16 residues. CDR1 is MNHEY and CDR2 is SVGAGI in the germline V gene. CDR3 DNA sequence: TGTGCCAGCAGTTACTCGAAGACGGGAGGTGGAGATACGCAGTATTTT. Its protein is CASSYSKTGGGDTQYF.

The V call is TRBV6-2 or TRBV6-3, the J call TRBJ2-5; tentatively, D is TRBD2 (6 bases). The CDR3 length is 16 residues. CDR1 and CDR2 from the germline V gene are MNHEY and SVGEGT. Trimming removed 2 bases from V and 1 base from J, with 14 bases in between. The CDR3: CASSYPSGGTQETQYF. Here the CDR3 DNA reads TGTGCCAGCAGTTACCCCTCAGGCGGGACCCAAGAGACCCAGTACTTC.